The rows below give T cell receptor beta chains drawn from one sample of a study of T cell responses to AZD1222 COVID-19 vaccine. Using immunoSEQ multiplex PCR, the repertoire was profiled, and TCRdb retains in-frame clones only, with some absent. The sample carries some 61,000 clones, approximately 84% recorded once. The sample consisted of peripheral blood, taken on day 0 of AZD1222 vaccination. These receptors were collected from an adult in good health. Each CDR3 is given with its conserved first and last residue. The size entry is marked missing in some rows and otherwise reads once, few, many or a size class.

cdr3_aa cdr3_length clone_size v_call
CASSIEQGATEAFF 14 - TRBV2
CASSFKREVGDTQYF 15 - TRBV5-1
CASRSRGNTEAFF 13 few TRBV25-1
CASSQEVVANTGELFF 16 - TRBV3-1/TRBV3-2
CASSQDLRVEQYF 13 - TRBV4-3
CASRGGLGETQYF 13 - TRBV28
CASSQDGNGNTIYF 14 - TRBV4-2
CASSLEAGGTGELFF 15 - TRBV7-6
CSVVLTEQYF 10 - TRBV29-1
CASSQLGNGELFF 13 - TRBV7-2
CASSTTGGAQYEQYF 15 - TRBV5-1
CSVEDPRVDEQYF 13 - TRBV29-1
CASSLLGTGTYNEQFF 16 - TRBV5-1
CATSRVGQGNQPQHF 15 - TRBV15
CASGQDRGSYEQYF 14 - TRBV12-5
CASSYSIRATQYF 13 - TRBV6-5
CSAGGPRNTEAFF 13 few TRBV29-1
CASSQGQLGAYGYTF 15 - TRBV4-3
CASSLGDSYGYTF 13 - TRBV5-6
CSARRGQPQHF 11 - TRBV20-1
CAINSRGQGEQYF 13 - TRBV10-3
CASSPSAGSPLHF 13 - TRBV27
CASTLSGISGGFLGPYNEQFF 21 - TRBV3-1/TRBV3-2
CASSPRDRGLVEQFF 15 - TRBV18
CATSREGLPTDTQYF 15 once TRBV15
CASSLGDRANGGYTF 15 - TRBV7-3
CASSRPRDQETQYF 14 - TRBV3-1/TRBV3-2
CASRSGTANTGELFF 15 - TRBV6-4
CASLDQGARGYTF 13 once TRBV6-5
CASSFMGQGVDGYTF 15 - TRBV5-8
CASSVGTRATDTQYF 15 - TRBV5-1